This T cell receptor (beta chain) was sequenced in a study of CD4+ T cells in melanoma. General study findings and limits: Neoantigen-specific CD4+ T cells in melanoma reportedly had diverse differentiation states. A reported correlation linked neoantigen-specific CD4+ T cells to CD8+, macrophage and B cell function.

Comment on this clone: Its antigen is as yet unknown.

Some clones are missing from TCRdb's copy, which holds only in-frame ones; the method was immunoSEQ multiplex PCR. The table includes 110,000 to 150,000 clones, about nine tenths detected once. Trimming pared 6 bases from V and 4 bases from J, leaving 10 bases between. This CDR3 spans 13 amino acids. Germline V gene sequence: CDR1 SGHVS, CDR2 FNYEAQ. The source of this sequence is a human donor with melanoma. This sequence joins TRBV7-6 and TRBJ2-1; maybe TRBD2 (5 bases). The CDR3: CASRPTGYNEQFF. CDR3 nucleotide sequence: TGTGCCAGCAGACCGACGGGATACAATGAGCAGTTCTTC. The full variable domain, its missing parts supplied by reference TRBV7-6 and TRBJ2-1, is GAGVSQSPRYKVTKRGQDVALRCDPISGHVSLYWYRQALGQGPEFLTYFNYEAQQDKSGLPNDRFSAERPEGSISTLTIQRTEQRDSAMYRCASRPTGYNEQFFGPGTRLTVL.